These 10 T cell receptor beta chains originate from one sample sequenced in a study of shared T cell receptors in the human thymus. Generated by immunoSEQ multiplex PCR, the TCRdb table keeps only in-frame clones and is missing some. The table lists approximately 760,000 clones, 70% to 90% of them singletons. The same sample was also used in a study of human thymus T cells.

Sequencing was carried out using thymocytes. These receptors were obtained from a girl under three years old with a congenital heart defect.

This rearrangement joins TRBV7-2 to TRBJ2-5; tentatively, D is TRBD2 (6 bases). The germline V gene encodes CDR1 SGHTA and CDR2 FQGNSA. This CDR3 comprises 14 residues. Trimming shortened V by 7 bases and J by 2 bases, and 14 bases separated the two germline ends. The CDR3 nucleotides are TGTGCCAGCACCAAACCGGAGGGTCAAGAGACCCAGTACTTC. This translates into CASTKPEGQETQYF.

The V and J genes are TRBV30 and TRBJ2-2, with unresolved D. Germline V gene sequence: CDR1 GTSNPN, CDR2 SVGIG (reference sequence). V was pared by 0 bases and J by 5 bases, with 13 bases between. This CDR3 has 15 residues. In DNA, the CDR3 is TGTGCCTGGAGTGTGTGGGCCTTAAGAACCGGGGAGCTGTTTTTT. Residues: CAWSVWALRTGELFF. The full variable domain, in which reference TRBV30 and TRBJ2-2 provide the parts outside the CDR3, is SQTIHQWPATLVQPVGSPLSLECTVEGTSNPNLYWYRQAAGRGLQLLFYSVGIGQISSEVPQNLSASRPQDRQFILSSKKLLLSDSGFYLCAWSVWALRTGELFFGEGSRLTVL.

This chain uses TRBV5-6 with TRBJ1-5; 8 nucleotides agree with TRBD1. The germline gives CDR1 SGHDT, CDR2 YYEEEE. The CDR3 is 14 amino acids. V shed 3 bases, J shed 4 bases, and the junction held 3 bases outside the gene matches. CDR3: CASSSTGGNQPQHF. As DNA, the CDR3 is TGTGCCAGCAGCTCTACAGGGGGTAATCAGCCCCAGCATTTT.

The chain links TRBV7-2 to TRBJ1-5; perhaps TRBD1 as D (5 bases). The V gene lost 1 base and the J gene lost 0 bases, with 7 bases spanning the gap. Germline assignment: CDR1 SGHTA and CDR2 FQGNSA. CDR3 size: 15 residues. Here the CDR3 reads CASSLGGASNQPQHF. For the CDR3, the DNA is TGTGCCAGCAGCTTAGGCGGGGCTAGCAATCAGCCCCAGCATTTT.

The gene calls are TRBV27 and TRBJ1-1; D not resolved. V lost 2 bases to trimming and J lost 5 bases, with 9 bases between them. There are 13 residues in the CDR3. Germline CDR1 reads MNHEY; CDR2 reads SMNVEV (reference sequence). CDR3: CASSLRFGTEAFF. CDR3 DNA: TGTGCCAGCAGTTTAAGGTTCGGGACTGAAGCTTTCTTT.

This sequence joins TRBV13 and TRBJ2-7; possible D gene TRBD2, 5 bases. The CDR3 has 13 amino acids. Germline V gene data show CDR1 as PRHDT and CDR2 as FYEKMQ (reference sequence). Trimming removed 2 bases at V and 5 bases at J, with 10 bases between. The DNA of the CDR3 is TGTGCCAGCAGCTTAACCATCGGGGACGAGCAGTACTTC. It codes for CASSLTIGDEQYF.

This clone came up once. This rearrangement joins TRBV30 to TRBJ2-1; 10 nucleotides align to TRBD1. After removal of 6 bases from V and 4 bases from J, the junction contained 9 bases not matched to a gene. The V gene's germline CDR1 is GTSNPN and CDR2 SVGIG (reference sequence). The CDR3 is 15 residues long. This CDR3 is CACRNGDRGYNEQFF. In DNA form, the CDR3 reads TGTGCCTGTAGAAATGGGGACAGGGGATACAATGAGCAGTTCTTC. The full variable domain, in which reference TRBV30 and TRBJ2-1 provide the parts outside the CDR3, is SQTIHQWPATLVQPVGSPLSLECTVEGTSNPNLYWYRQAAGRGLQLLFYSVGIGQISSEVPQNLSASRPQDRQFILSSKKLLLSDSGFYLCACRNGDRGYNEQFFGPGTRLTVL.

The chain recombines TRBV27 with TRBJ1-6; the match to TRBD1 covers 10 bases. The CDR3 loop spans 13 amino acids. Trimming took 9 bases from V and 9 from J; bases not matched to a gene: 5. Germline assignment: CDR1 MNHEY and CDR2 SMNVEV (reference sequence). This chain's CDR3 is CASRGDRGSPLHF. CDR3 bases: TGTGCCAGTCGTGGGGACAGGGGTTCACCCCTCCACTTT.

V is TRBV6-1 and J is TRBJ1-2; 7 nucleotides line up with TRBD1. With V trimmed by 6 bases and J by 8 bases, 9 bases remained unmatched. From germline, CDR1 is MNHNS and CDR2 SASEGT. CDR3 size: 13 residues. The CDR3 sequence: CASRPTGVSGYTF. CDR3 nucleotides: TGTGCCAGCAGACCTACAGGGGTTTCAGGCTACACCTTC.

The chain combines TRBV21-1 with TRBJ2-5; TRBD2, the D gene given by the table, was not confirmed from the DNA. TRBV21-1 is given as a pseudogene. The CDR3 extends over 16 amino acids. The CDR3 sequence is CASSYRLAGPQETQYF. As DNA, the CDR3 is TGTGCCAGCAGCTATAGACTAGCGGGCCCCCAAGAGACCCAGTACTTC.